These T cell receptor beta chains were read from a single sample in a study of breast tumors, draining lymph nodes, adjacent tissues. Each CDR3 protein gets one entry after TCRdb re-called the multiplex PCR reads with MiXCR. The data hold about 270,000 distinct CDR3 sequences, with over 25% observed a single time. The specimen was axillary lymph node tissue. These receptors were taken from a female donor with breast cancer. Some clones in this sample may be carry-over from other donors' samples. The conserved cysteine and the conserved F or W are not part of the CDR3 here. Clone size is not always given. Where it is, it says once, few, many or a class for expanded clones.

abundance,j_gene,v_gene,CDR3aa
many,TRBJ2-7,TRBV5-5,ASSLARFYEQY
many,TRBJ2-2,TRBV20-1,SASPDASNTGELF
-,TRBJ1-2,TRBV7-6,ASSLRGGATLSGELFFGEGYT
-,TRBJ2-7,TRBV5-5,AGSLLFKNYEAEQY
many,TRBJ2-7,TRBV7-8,ASSSRDRRSYEQY
-,TRBJ1-2,TRBV7-2,ASSFEGSYGYT
many,TRBJ2-2,TRBV9,ASSVGFLTGELF
many,TRBJ1-4,TRBV19,ASSISDVKLF
many,TRBJ2-7,TRBV11-2,ASSLDYYEQY
-,TRBJ1-5,TRBV9,ASSLTFPILSNPPQH
-,TRBJ2-1,TRBV5-1,ASSFSPSGDNEQF
-,TRBJ2-3,TRBV29-1,SVLTSGRIDTQY
many,TRBJ2-2,TRBV6-4,ASSDVIGELF
many,TRBJ2-5,TRBV4-2,ASSQYLLAPGRETQY
many,TRBJ1-2,TRBV20-1,SARDLGETTRNYGYT
few,TRBJ2-5,TRBV30,AWKFGGIRETQY